These 25 T cell receptor beta chains were all obtained from the same sample, sequenced in a study of radiotherapy plus CTLA-4 blockade in lung cancer. Produced via immunoSEQ multiplex PCR; TCRdb's table is partial and in-frame only. The data show approximately 45,000 clones, with roughly 60% seen just once and around 18% held by the top ten. The sample in question was peripheral blood, obtained from a patient treated with radiotherapy plus ipilimumab. The receptors were sampled from a human donor with non-small cell lung cancer who had a partial response to radiotherapy plus ipilimumab.

The chain uses TRBV6-5 and TRBJ1-1; 7 bases agree with TRBD1. Germline V gives CDR1 MNHEY, CDR2 SVGAGI. V lost 6 bases to trimming and J lost 3 bases; unmatched junction nucleotides: 7. The CDR3 totals 14 residues. CDR3 sequence: CASSQQGTYTEAFF. CDR3 bases: TGTGCCAGCAGCCAACAGGGGACGTACACTGAAGCTTTCTTT.

This clone was detected a few times. The V gene is TRBV7-4, the J gene TRBJ2-1, with 11 bases identical to TRBD1. The CDR3 is made up of 16 amino acids. V gave up 4 bases and J gave up 7 bases; unmatched junction bases: 9. CDR1 SGHVT and CDR2 SQSDAQ come from the germline V gene. The CDR3 loop is CASSSKTDRGRNEQFF. CDR3 nucleotide sequence: TGTGCCAGCAGCTCTAAGACGGACAGGGGGCGAAATGAGCAGTTCTTC. Filled out from reference TRBV7-4 and TRBJ2-1, the complete variable domain reads GAGVSQSPRYKVAKRGRDVALRCDSISGHVTLYWYRQTLGQGSEVLTYSQSDAQRDKSGRPSGRFSAERPERSVSTLKIQRTEQGDSAVYLCASSSKTDRGRNEQFFGPGTRLTVL.

The V gene is TRBV6-5, the J gene TRBJ1-2, with D unresolved. V lost 5 bases and J lost 2, with 12 bases in between. CDR1 MNHEY and CDR2 SVGAGI come from the germline V gene. The CDR3 is made up of 14 amino acids. The CDR3 DNA reads TGTGCCAGCAGTCCTGAGGTGGTGAACTATGGCTACACCTTC. It translates to CASSPEVVNYGYTF.

By proportion, this clone is medium-sized. DNA for the CDR3: TGCGCCAGCAGCCTTGAAAAACTGTTTTTT. The encoded protein is CASSLEKLFF. The chain combines TRBV5-1 with TRBJ1-4; D gene uncertain. Germline assignment: CDR1 SGHRS and CDR2 YFSETQ. The CDR3 sequence is 10 residues long. V was pared by 4 bases and J by 7 bases, with 2 bases between.

This clone turned up a few times. The chain combines TRBV5-8 with TRBJ1-1; TRBD1 is a possible D gene (6 bases). The CDR3 has 14 amino acids. Germline CDR1 reads SGHTS; CDR2 reads YDEGEE. Deletions cut 4 bases from V and 11 bases from J, with 21 bases between. The CDR3 region is CASSQTGGRDWAFF. CDR3 nucleotide sequence: TGTGCCAGCAGCCAGACGGGGGGCCGGGATTGGGCTTTCTTT. Full variable domain (rest looked up from reference TRBV5-8 and TRBJ1-1): EAGVTQSPTHLIKTRGQQATLRCSPISGHTSVYWYQQALGLGLQFLLWYDEGEERNRGNFPPRFSGRQFPNYSSELNVNALELEDSALYLCASSQTGGRDWAFFGQGTRLTVV.

Only a few counts were recorded for this clone. The CDR3 loop reads CASSFRATNEKLFF. Here the CDR3 DNA reads TGTGCCAGCAGTTTCAGGGCAACTAATGAAAAACTGTTTTTT. The chain combines TRBV6-1 with TRBJ1-4; TRBD1 might be the D (5 bases). Germline lookup yields CDR1 MNHNS and CDR2 SASEGT. CDR3 size: 14 residues. V was trimmed by 5 bases and J by 0 bases, leaving 7 bases between them.

The chain joins TRBV29-1 to TRBJ2-2, with D perhaps TRBD2 (6 bases). This CDR3 is built from 13 residues. The V gene lost 4 bases and the J gene lost 5 bases, with 11 bases spanning the gap. Germline CDR1 is SQVTM and CDR2 is ANQGSEA. Here the CDR3 reads CSVGGAATGELFF. CDR3 coding DNA: TGCAGCGTTGGCGGGGCAGCTACCGGGGAGCTGTTTTTT.

By share, this clone counts as medium-sized (0.01 to 0.1%). The chain couples TRBV5-6 to TRBJ1-3, with D unclear. Trimming removed 0 bases from V and 4 bases from J, with 8 bases in between. This CDR3 has 14 amino acids. Germline CDR1 is SGHDT and CDR2 is YYEEEE. The CDR3 reads CASSLEDWGNTIYF. For the CDR3, the DNA is TGTGCCAGCAGCTTGGAGGACTGGGGAAACACCATATATTTT.

The gene calls are TRBV7-2 and TRBJ1-1; 8 bases align to TRBD1. J was trimmed by 11 bases and V by 1 base; bases with no gene match: 6. The CDR3 totals 13 residues. The V gene's germline CDR1 is SGHTA and CDR2 FQGNSA. The CDR3 sequence is CASSLEGTGSAFF. DNA of the CDR3: TGTGCCAGCAGCTTAGAGGGGACAGGTTCTGCTTTCTTT. The entire variable domain, with the rest obtained from reference TRBV7-2 and TRBJ1-1, is as follows: GAGVSQSPSNKVTEKGKDVELRCDPISGHTALYWYRQSLGQGLEFLIYFQGNSAPDKSGLPSDRFSAERTGGSVSTLTIQRTQQEDSAVYLCASSLEGTGSAFFGQGTRLTVV.

The rearrangement links TRBV5-1 to TRBJ2-7, with TRBD1 identical over 9 bases. CDR1 and CDR2 from the germline V gene are SGHRS and YFSETQ. The CDR3 consists of 13 residues. The V and J ends lost 4 bases and 3 bases, in that order; junction bases with no gene match: 2. CDR3 DNA sequence: TGCGCCAGCAGCATGGACAGGGGCTACGAGCAGTACTTC. Its protein is CASSMDRGYEQYF.

The genes are TRBV28 and TRBJ1-5; D not certain. The CDR3 contains 13 residues. Germline CDR1 MDHEN, CDR2 SYDVKM. Trimming left V 1 base short and J 5 bases short, with 6 bases between. The CDR3 is CASSLSRYQPQHF. The CDR3 DNA reads TGTGCCAGCAGTTTATCCCGTTATCAGCCCCAGCATTTT.

V and J are TRBV19 and TRBJ2-6; D may be TRBD1 (5 bases). The CDR3 length is 17 residues. V was trimmed by 2 bases and J by 4 bases, leaving 15 bases between them. In germline, CDR1 is LNHDA, CDR2 SQIVND (reference sequence). CDR3 sequence reads: CASSIREKGLGANVLTF. CDR3 coding DNA: TGTGCCAGTAGTATAAGGGAAAAGGGGTTAGGGGCCAACGTCCTGACTTTC.

The J gene is TRBJ2-2, the V gene TRBV4-3; no reliable D call. The CDR3 consists of 15 residues. The germline CDR1 and CDR2 sequences are LGHNA and YSLEER. V gave up 0 bases and J gave up 4 bases, with 9 bases separating them. DNA for the CDR3: TGCGCCAGCAGCCAAGAGGGCCGGTTCACCGGGGAGCTGTTTTTT. This gives the protein CASSQEGRFTGELFF.

This clone was counted at least ten times. This chain connects TRBV7-9 to TRBJ2-3; 7 bases fit TRBD2. The CDR3 totals 16 residues. Trimming removed 0 bases from V and 2 bases from J; junction bases left unmatched: 5. Germline CDR1 reads SEHNR; CDR2 reads FQNEAQ (reference sequence). CDR3 nucleotide sequence: TGTGCCAGCAGCTTAGCTGCTAGCGGATACACAGATACGCAGTATTTT. Its protein is CASSLAASGYTDTQYF.

On this clone: A far larger clone is one base from this, pointing to a likely read error. This rearrangement joins TRBV2 to TRBJ2-3; a possible D gene is TRBD1 (6 bases). Germline-derived CDR1 and CDR2 are SNHLY and FYNNEI. The CDR3 is 14 residues long. In nucleotides, the CDR3 is TGTGCCGGCAGGGGTAGGGGTAGCACAGATACGCAGTATTTT. It yields the protein CAGRGRGSTDTQYF.

There are a few counts of this clone. The DNA of the CDR3 is TGCGCCAGCAGCCAAGGGACAGTCAACACCGGGGAGCTGTTTTTT. It is translated as CASSQGTVNTGELFF. The chain links TRBV4-1 to TRBJ2-2; a possible D gene is TRBD1 (6 bases). Trimming took off 1 base at V and 2 bases at J, with 8 bases between the two ends. The CDR3 length is 15 residues. Germline values: CDR1 MGHRA, CDR2 YSYEKL.

In DNA form, the CDR3 reads TGTGCCAGCAGTCCCTCAACAGGGGGCTACTCCTACGAGCAGTACTTC. Translating it yields CASSPSTGGYSYEQYF. The chain uses TRBV27 and TRBJ2-7, with 9 positions matching TRBD1. Per the germline V gene, CDR1 is MNHEY and CDR2 is SMNVEV (reference sequence). V lost 5 bases, J lost 0 bases, and 8 bases stayed unmatched. CDR3 length: 16 residues.

The CDR3 nucleotides are TGTGCCAGCTACATGGCAGGGGGATCCTACGAGCAGTACTTC. It yields the protein CASYMAGGSYEQYF. This sequence joins TRBV7-9 and TRBJ2-7; 7 bases agree with TRBD1. From germline, CDR1 is SEHNR and CDR2 FQNEAQ (reference sequence). This CDR3 has 14 amino acids. The trim removed 8 bases at V and 1 base at J, leaving 8 bases unmatched.

The chain links TRBV6-5 to TRBJ2-1, with D tentatively TRBD2 (6 bases). Trimming took 8 bases from V and 5 from J, leaving 16 bases between them. Germline V CDR1 and CDR2: MNHEY, SVGAGI. The CDR3 extends over 14 amino acids. The DNA for the CDR3 is TGTGCCAGCCGAGCCCAGGGACTCGACAATGAGCAGTTCTTC. Protein: CASRAQGLDNEQFF.

This sequence joins TRBV2 and TRBJ2-1; 8 positions match TRBD2. Trimming took 1 base from V and 3 from J; bases not matched to a gene: 2. The CDR3 has 15 amino acids. Per the germline V gene, CDR1 is SNHLY and CDR2 is FYNNEI. Here the CDR3 DNA reads TGTGCCAGCAGTGAAGAAAGCGGGGGCTACAATGAGCAGTTCTTC. Translating it yields CASSEESGGYNEQFF.

This clone was detected ten times or more. This chain links TRBV10-3 with TRBJ1-1; 8 bases match TRBD1. The CDR3 has 14 residues. CDR1 and CDR2 (germline): ENHRY, SYGVKD. With V trimmed by 10 bases and J by 3 bases, 10 bases remained unmatched. The CDR3 region has the DNA TGTGCCACCAAGGGTGGGACAGGAGACACTGAAGCTTTCTTT. This encodes CATKGGTGDTEAFF.

This clone was seen once. CDR3 coding DNA: TGTGCCAGCAGGTCAGGCACCTACGATTTGCAGTACTTC. This sequence encodes CASRSGTYDLQYF. The chain employs TRBV27 and TRBJ2-7; D is unclear. Germline V gene data show CDR1 as MNHEY and CDR2 as SMNVEV (reference sequence). V lost 6 bases and J lost 9, with 18 bases in between. The CDR3 has 13 residues.

Notes on this clone: Its ends do not fully match the called genes, so a read error is possible. The chain employs TRBV5-6 and TRBJ2-1; 7 bases map to TRBD2. Germline V gene data show CDR1 as SGHDT and CDR2 as YYEEEE. CDR3 size: 16 residues. CDR3 nucleotides: TGTGCCAGCAGCCCAAACGGGGGGAGCTCCGACAATGAGCAGTTCTTC. This codes for CASSPNGGSSDNEQFF.

This clone was seen a handful of times. J is TRBJ2-7 and V is TRBV6-6; 7 bases are shared with TRBD1. Losses at the gene ends were 4 bases for V and 0 bases for J; bases not matched to a gene: 0. Per the germline V gene, CDR1 is MNHNY and CDR2 is SVGAGI (reference sequence). CDR3 size: 13 residues. Here the CDR3 DNA reads TGTGCCAGCAGTTGGGACAGCTCCTACGAGCAGTACTTC. This translates into CASSWDSSYEQYF.

The chain uses TRBV7-3 and TRBJ2-1; D is undetermined. Germline CDR1 is SGHTA and CDR2 is FQGTGA. V gave up 2 bases and J gave up 0 bases, with 8 bases separating them. This CDR3 region has 15 residues. The CDR3, as DNA: TGTGCCAGCAGCTTAGGAGCATTCTCCTACAATGAGCAGTTCTTC. This gives the protein CASSLGAFSYNEQFF.